This T cell receptor beta chain was retrieved from a study of cytomegalovirus exposure and HLA in healthy donors. The study, taken as a whole, reports: In an earlier analysis, most TCR beta V segments were productive about 87% or about 30% of the time.

This PCR relied on a set of 60 Vbeta primers and 13 Jbeta primers. Repertoires were generated with immunoSEQ multiplex PCR, while TCRdb's copy carries only in-frame clones and drops some. The data show under 200,000 clones, 75% to 90% seen once. This CDR3 has 13 amino acids. The germline CDR1 and CDR2 sequences are SGHAT and FQNNGV. Trimming stripped 6 bases from V and 0 bases from J, with 8 bases between. Notes on this clone: Its matching antigen is unknown.

This receptor was identified in a woman aged 18-35 years in good health and CMV-seronegative. Material for sequencing was PBMCs. The chain has TRBV11-2 and TRBJ1-1, with no clear D. The CDR3 loop reads CASSSVVNTEAFF. In DNA, the CDR3 is TGTGCCAGCAGTTCAGTCGTGAACACTGAAGCTTTCTTT. Full variable domain (missing parts from reference TRBV11-2 and TRBJ1-1): EAGVAQSPRYKIIEKRQSVAFWCNPISGHATLYWYQQILGQGPKLLIQFQNNGVVDDSQLPKDRFSAERLKGVDSTLKIQPAKLEDSAVYLCASSSVVNTEAFFGQGTRLTVV.